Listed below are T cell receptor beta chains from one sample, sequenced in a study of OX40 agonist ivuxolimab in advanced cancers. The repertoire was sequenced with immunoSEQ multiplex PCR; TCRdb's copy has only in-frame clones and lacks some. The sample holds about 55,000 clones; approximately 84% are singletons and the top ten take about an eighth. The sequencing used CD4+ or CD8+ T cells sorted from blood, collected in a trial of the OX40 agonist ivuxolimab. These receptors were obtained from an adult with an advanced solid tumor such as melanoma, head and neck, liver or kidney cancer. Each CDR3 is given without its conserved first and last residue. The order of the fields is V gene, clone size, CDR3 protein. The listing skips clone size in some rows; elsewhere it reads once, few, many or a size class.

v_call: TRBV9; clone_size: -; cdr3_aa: ASSATSGGYEQY
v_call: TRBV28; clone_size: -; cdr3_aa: ASIEGAGLSNQPQH
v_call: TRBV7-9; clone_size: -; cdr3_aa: ASSLALNTQY
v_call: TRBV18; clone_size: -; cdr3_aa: ASSPPRAVDTQY
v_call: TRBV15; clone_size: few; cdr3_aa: ATSRGSGGRYEQY
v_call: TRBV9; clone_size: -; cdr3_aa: ASSAYQGPRIAGELF
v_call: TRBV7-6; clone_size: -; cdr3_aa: ASSLGGTPREQY
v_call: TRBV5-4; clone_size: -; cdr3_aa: ASSLHTGGSPNSGANVLT
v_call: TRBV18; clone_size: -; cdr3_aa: ASSTGLVSYEQY
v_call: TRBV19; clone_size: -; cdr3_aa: ATLETGRTSVRWGYT
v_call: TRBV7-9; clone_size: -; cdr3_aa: ASSSPVVAGGGSYEQY
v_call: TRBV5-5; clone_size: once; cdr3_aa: ASSAAGLVGSEQY
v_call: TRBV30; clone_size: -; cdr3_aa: AWSLDKFYGYT
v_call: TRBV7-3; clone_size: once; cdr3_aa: ASSSGLAGPIAGELF
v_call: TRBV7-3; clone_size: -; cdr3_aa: ASSLMSVMNTEAF
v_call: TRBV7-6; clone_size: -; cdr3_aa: ASSLPGNEKLF
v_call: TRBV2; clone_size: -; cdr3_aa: ASIADRDGANVLT
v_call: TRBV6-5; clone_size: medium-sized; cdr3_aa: ASRGGRETQY
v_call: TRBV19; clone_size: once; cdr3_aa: ASKSGGTGADTQY
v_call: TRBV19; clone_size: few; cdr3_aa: ASDSRAGGVGEQY
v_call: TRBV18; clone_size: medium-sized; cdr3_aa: ASSPHGGQRNTEAF